A single sample gave rise to the 9 T cell receptor beta chains below, sequenced in a study of OX40 agonist ivuxolimab in advanced cancers. Sequenced by immunoSEQ multiplex PCR; TCRdb stores in-frame clones only, minus some. The sample lists 55,000 to 65,000 clones, 80% to 90% occurring once. Sequenced material: CD4+ or CD8+ T cells sorted from blood, taken in a trial of the OX40 agonist ivuxolimab. The receptor source for this set is an adult with an advanced solid tumor such as melanoma, head and neck, liver or kidney cancer.

This chain joins TRBV28 and TRBJ2-6; tentatively, D is TRBD1 (5 bases). CDR3 length: 18 amino acids. The germline V gene has CDR1 MDHEN and CDR2 SYDVKM. Deletions cut 2 bases from V and 2 bases from J, with 16 bases between. CDR3 region: CASSLRSAGQTGANVLTF. The CDR3 bases are TGTGCCAGCAGTTTACGTTCGGCAGGGCAAACTGGGGCCAACGTCCTGACTTTC.

The V call is TRBV28, the J call TRBJ2-1; a weak D match, TRBD1 (6 bases). V lost 5 bases, J lost 0 bases, and 14 bases lay in between. Germline V CDR1 and CDR2: MDHEN, SYDVKM. This CDR3 is built from 16 residues. The CDR3 reads CASSTQTGGSYNEQFF. CDR3 DNA: TGTGCCAGCAGTACCCAGACAGGCGGCTCCTACAATGAGCAGTTCTTC.

The chain has TRBV5-6 and TRBJ1-1; no firm D call. Germline CDR1 reads SGHDT; CDR2 reads YYEEEE. Trimming left V 7 bases short and J 4 bases short, with 14 bases between. CDR3 length: 13 amino acids. CDR3 amino acids: CASYPGRSTEAFF. The CDR3 DNA reads as TGTGCCAGCTACCCGGGGAGGTCCACTGAAGCTTTCTTT.

This clone was picked up one time. This sequence joins TRBV2 and TRBJ2-1; weak D call: TRBD2 (6 bases). The CDR3 length is 15 residues. From germline, CDR1 is SNHLY and CDR2 FYNNEI. V lost 2 bases to trimming and J lost 3 bases, with 11 bases between them. The CDR3 DNA reads as TGTGCCAGCAGTGAACGGGGGAGGAACTACAATGAGCAGTTCTTC. It yields the protein CASSERGRNYNEQFF.

Within the sample, this clone is medium-sized. CDR3 bases: TGTGCCAGCAGCCAAGGCAAAGAGACAGGGGGCTCTGAAAAACTGTTTTTT. Protein sequence: CASSQGKETGGSEKLFF. The chain couples TRBV14 to TRBJ1-4, with 10 bases matching TRBD1. Trimming removed 1 base from V and 7 bases from J; junction bases left unmatched: 9. The CDR3 runs 17 residues. From germline, CDR1 is SGHDN and CDR2 FVKESK.

The rearrangement uses TRBV7-2 and TRBJ2-3, with TRBD2 matching over 9 bases. CDR1 is SGHTA and CDR2 is FQGNSA in the germline V gene. CDR3 length equals 14 residues. With V trimmed by 3 bases and J by 8 bases, 6 bases remained unmatched. The CDR3 protein is CASSLASGDGTQYF. In DNA form, the CDR3 reads TGTGCCAGCAGCTTGGCTAGCGGGGATGGTACGCAGTATTTT.

The chain couples TRBV5-8 to TRBJ2-7; D not certain. This CDR3 spans 14 amino acids. V lost 1 base to trimming and J lost 3 bases, with 11 bases between them. Per germline, CDR1 SGHTS and CDR2 YDEGEE. The CDR3 spells CASSLQRIYYEQYF. The DNA for the CDR3 is TGTGCCAGCAGCTTGCAACGAATTTACTACGAGCAGTACTTC. Together with reference TRBV5-8 and TRBJ2-7, the CDR3 gives the full variable domain: EAGVTQSPTHLIKTRGQQATLRCSPISGHTSVYWYQQALGLGLQFLLWYDEGEERNRGNFPPRFSGRQFPNYSSELNVNALELEDSALYLCASSLQRIYYEQYFGPGTRLTVT.

The chain links TRBV6-1 to TRBJ1-1; no clear D gene. V was trimmed by 0 bases and J by 0 bases, leaving 11 bases between them. Germline V lookup: CDR1 MNHNS, CDR2 SASEGT. CDR3 length equals 16 residues. CDR3 nucleotide sequence: TGTGCCAGCAGTGAAGCCCAGGTAACCATGAACACTGAAGCTTTCTTT. As protein: CASSEAQVTMNTEAFF.

The chain uses TRBV5-4 and TRBJ2-3, with a weak D call TRBD2 (6 bases). Germline CDR1 is SGHNT and CDR2 is YYREEE (reference sequence). V shed 0 bases and J shed 4 bases, with 12 bases lying between them. The CDR3 has 15 amino acids. In nucleotides, the CDR3 is TGTGCCAGCAGCTTGGCCCGGGGGAGTGCAGATACGCAGTATTTT. Protein sequence: CASSLARGSADTQYF.